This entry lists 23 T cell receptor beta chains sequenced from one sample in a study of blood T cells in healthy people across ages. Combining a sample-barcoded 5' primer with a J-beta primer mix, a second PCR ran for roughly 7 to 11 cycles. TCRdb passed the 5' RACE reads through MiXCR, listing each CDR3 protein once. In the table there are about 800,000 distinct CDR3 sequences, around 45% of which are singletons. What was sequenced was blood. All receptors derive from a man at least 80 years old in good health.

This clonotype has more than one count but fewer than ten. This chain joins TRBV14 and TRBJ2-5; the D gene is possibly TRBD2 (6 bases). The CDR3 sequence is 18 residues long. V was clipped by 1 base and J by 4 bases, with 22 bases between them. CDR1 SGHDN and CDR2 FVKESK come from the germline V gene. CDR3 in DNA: TGTGCCAGCAGCCAAGGCCAAACCGGGACTCCCGGGTTAGAGACCCAGTACTTC. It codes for CASSQGQTGTPGLETQYF.

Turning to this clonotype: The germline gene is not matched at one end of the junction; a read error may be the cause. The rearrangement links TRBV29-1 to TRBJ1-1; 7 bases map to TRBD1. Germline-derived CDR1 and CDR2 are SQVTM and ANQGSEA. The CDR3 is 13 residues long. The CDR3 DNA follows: TGCAGCGGTGCGACAGGGATGAACACTGATGCTTTCTTT. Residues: CSGATGMNTDAFF.

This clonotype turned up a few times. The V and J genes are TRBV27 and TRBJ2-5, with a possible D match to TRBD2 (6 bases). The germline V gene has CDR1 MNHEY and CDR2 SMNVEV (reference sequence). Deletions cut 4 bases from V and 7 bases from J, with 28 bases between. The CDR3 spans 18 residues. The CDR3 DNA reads TGTGCCAGCAGTTCACCCTTTCGTGGTGCGGGGCAACTGGGGACCCAGTACTTC. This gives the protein CASSSPFRGAGQLGTQYF.

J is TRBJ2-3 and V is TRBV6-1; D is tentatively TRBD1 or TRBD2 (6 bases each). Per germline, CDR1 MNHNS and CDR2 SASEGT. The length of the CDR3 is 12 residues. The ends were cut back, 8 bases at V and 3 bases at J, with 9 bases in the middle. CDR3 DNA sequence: TGTGCCAGCGAGGGGGGAACAGATACGCAGTATTTT. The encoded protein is CASEGGTDTQYF.

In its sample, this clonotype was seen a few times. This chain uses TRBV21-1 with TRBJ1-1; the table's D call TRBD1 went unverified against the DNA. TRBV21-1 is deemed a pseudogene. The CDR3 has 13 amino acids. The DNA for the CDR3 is TGTGCCAGCAGCAAGGGCAGGGGAACTGAAGCTTTCTTT. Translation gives CASSKGRGTEAFF.

For the CDR3, the DNA is TGTGCCAGCAGTCACGGACTAGCGGATACGCAGTATTTT. Translating it yields CASSHGLADTQYF. The chain combines TRBV6-2 or TRBV6-3 with TRBJ2-3; 9 nucleotides align to TRBD2. This CDR3 has 13 residues. With 5 bases clipped from V and 6 bases from J, the junction kept 3 bases outside the gene matches. From germline, CDR1 is MNHEY and CDR2 SVGEGT.

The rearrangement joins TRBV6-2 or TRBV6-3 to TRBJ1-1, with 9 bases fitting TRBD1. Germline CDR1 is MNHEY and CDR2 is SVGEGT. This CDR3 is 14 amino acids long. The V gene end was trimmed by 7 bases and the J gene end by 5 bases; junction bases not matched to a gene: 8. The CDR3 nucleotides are TGTGCCAGCAACGACAGGGGGTTCAGGACTGAAGCTTTCTTT. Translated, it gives CASNDRGFRTEAFF.

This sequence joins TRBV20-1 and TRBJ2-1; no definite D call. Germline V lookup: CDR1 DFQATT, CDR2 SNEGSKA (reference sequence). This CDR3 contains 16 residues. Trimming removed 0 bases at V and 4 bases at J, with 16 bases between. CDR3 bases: TGCAGTGCTAGAGATAACAGTAAGAGGATTTACAATGAGCAGTTCTTC. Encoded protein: CSARDNSKRIYNEQFF.

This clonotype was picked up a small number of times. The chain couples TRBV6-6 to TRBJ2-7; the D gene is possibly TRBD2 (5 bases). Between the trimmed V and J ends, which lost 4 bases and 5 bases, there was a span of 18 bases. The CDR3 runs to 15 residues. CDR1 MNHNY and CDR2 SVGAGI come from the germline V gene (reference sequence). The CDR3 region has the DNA TGTGCCAGCAGTTCAGAGCGGATCCCACTGGACGAGCAGTACTTC. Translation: CASSSERIPLDEQYF.

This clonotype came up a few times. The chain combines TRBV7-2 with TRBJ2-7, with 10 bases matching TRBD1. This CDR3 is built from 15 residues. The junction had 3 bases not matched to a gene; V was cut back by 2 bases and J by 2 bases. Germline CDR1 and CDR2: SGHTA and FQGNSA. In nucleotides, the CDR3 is TGTGCCAGCAGCTTACAAGGACAGGGGGCCTACGAGCAGTACTTC. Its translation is CASSLQGQGAYEQYF.

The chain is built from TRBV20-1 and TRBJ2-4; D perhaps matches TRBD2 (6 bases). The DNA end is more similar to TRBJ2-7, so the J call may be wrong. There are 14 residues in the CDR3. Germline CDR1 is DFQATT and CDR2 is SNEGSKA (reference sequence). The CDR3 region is CSARDQRATHEQYF. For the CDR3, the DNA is TGCAGTGCTAGAGATCAGCGGGCGACCCACGAGCAGTACTTC.

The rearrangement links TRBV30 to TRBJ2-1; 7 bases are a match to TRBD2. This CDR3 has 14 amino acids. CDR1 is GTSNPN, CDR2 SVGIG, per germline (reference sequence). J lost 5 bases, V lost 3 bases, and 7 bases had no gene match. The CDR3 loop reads CAWSRTSRDNEQFF. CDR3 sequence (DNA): TGTGCCTGGAGCCGGACTAGTCGGGACAATGAGCAGTTCTTC.

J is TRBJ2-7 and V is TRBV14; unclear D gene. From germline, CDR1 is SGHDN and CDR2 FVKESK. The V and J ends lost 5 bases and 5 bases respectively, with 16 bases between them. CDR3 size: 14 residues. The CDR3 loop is CASSAHILNDEQYF. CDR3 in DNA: TGTGCCAGCAGCGCTCATATACTTAACGACGAGCAGTACTTC.

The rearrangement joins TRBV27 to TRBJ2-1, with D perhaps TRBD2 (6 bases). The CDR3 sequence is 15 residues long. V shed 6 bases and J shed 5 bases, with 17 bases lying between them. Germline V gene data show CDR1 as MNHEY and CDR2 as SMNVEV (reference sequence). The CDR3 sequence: CASRPRTIPDNEQFF. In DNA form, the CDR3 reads TGTGCCAGCAGGCCTCGGACTATCCCGGACAATGAGCAGTTCTTC.

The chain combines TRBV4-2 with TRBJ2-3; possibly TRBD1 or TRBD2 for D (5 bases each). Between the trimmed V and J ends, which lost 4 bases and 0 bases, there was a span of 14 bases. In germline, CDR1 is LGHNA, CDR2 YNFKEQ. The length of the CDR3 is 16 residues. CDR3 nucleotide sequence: TGTGCCAGCAGCCCGAACCGGGACGGGAGCACAGATACGCAGTATTTT. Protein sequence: CASSPNRDGSTDTQYF.

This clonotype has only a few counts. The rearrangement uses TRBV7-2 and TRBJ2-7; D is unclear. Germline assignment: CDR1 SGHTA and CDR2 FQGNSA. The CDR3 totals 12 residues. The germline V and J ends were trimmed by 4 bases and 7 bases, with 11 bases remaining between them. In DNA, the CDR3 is TGTGCCAGCAGCTCTGGGGTTTTTGAGCAGTACTTC. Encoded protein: CASSSGVFEQYF. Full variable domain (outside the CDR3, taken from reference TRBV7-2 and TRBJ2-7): GAGVSQSPSNKVTEKGKDVELRCDPISGHTALYWYRQSLGQGLEFLIYFQGNSAPDKSGLPSDRFSAERTGGSVSTLTIQRTQQEDSAVYLCASSSGVFEQYFGPGTRLTVT.

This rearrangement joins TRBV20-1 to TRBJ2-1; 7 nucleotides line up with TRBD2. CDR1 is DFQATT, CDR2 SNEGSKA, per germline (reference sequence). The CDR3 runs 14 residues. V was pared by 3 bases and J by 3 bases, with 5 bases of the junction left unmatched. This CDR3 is CSASLAAIYNEQFF. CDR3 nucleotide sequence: TGCAGTGCTAGCCTAGCGGCCATCTACAATGAGCAGTTCTTC.

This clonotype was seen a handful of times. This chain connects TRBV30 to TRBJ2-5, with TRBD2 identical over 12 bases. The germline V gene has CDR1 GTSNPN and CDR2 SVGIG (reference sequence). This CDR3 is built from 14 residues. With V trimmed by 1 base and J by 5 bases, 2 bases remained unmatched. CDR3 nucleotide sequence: TGTGCCTGGAGTGCTAGCGGGAGGGTGGAGACCCAGTACTTC. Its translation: CAWSASGRVETQYF.

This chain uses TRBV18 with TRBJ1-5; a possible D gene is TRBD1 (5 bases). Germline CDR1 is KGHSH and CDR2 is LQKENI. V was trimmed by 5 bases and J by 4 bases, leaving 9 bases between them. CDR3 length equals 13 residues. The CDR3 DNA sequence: TGTGCCAGCTCAACTCAGGGTAATCAGCCCCAGCATTTT. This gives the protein CASSTQGNQPQHF.

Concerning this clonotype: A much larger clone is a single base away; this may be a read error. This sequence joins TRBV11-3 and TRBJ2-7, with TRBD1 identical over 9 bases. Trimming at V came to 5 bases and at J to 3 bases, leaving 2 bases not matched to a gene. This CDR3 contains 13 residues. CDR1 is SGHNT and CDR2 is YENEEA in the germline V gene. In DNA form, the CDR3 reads TGTGCCAGCAGCGAGACAGGGGGCTACGAGCAGTACTTC. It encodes CASSETGGYEQYF.

CDR3 protein: CASSHPRDRASRTQYF. DNA for the CDR3: TGCGCCAGCAGCCACCCCCGGGACAGGGCCAGTCGTACGCAGTATTTT. This sequence joins TRBV4-1 and TRBJ2-3; TRBD1 aligns across 9 bases. The CDR3 is made up of 16 amino acids. V was clipped by 3 bases and J by 8 bases; unmatched bases: 12. Germline lookup yields CDR1 MGHRA and CDR2 YSYEKL.

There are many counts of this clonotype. The CDR3 coding sequence is TGTGCCACCAGTGAACCCGGGACTAGCGTATGGGAGACCCAGTACTTC. It codes for CATSEPGTSVWETQYF. The J gene is TRBJ2-5, the V gene TRBV24-1; 10 nucleotides match TRBD2. The CDR3 contains 16 residues. Trimming took 4 bases from V and 5 from J; bases not matched to a gene: 9. Germline-derived CDR1 and CDR2 are KGHDR and SFDVKD.

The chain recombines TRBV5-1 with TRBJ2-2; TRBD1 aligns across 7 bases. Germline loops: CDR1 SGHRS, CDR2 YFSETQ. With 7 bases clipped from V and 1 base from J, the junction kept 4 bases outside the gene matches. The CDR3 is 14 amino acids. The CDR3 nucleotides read TGCGCCAGCGGAGGACAGGAGAACACCGGGGAGCTGTTTTTT. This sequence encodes CASGGQENTGELFF.